One and the same sample provided the 5 T cell receptor beta chains below, sequenced in a study of OX40 agonist ivuxolimab in advanced cancers. Assay: immunoSEQ multiplex PCR; the TCRdb copy retains only in-frame clones and omits some. The table includes about 64,000 clones, roughly 87% detected once. Material: CD4+ or CD8+ T cells sorted from blood, obtained in a trial of the OX40 agonist ivuxolimab. These receptors were obtained from an adult with an advanced solid tumor such as melanoma, head and neck, liver or kidney cancer.

The chain has TRBV15 and TRBJ2-2, with D perhaps matching TRBD1 (6 bases). The length of the CDR3 is 15 residues. The V gene's germline CDR1 is LNHNV and CDR2 YYDKDF (reference sequence). Trimming cost V 1 base and J 6 bases, with 12 bases left between them. The CDR3: CATSRGRGNAGELFF. The CDR3 DNA follows: TGTGCCACCAGCAGAGGAAGGGGGAATGCCGGGGAGCTGTTTTTT.

The chain combines TRBV5-4 with TRBJ1-2, with TRBD1 matching 7 bases. CDR1 and CDR2 (germline): SGHNT, YYREEE (reference sequence). The CDR3 extends over 17 amino acids. J was trimmed by 0 bases and V by 4 bases; bases with no gene match: 12. CDR3 loop: CASSLTRGSLANYGYTF. Written as DNA, the CDR3 is TGTGCCAGCAGCCTGACCAGGGGGTCCCTAGCTAACTATGGCTACACCTTC.

This clone is a singleton in its sample. In nucleotides, the CDR3 is TGTGCCAGTAGTATGACGGGAACAACGACCAAAAACATTCAGTACTTC. Its protein product is CASSMTGTTTKNIQYF. The rearrangement joins TRBV19 to TRBJ2-4, with a tentative D call TRBD2 (5 bases). Germline V lookup: CDR1 LNHDA, CDR2 SQIVND (reference sequence). Trimming removed 3 bases from V and 2 bases from J, with 14 bases in between. The CDR3 totals 16 residues.

The chain is built from TRBV25-1 and TRBJ1-4, with D unresolved. This CDR3 contains 15 residues. Looked up from germline, CDR1 is MGHDK and CDR2 is SYGVNS. Trimming pared 4 bases from V and 8 bases from J, leaving 17 bases between. In DNA form, the CDR3 reads TGTGCCAGCAGTGTTTGGCTCGGGAGTGGGGAAAAACTGTTTTTT. It specifies CASSVWLGSGEKLFF.

This clone was counted between two and nine times. J is TRBJ1-2 and V is TRBV10-1; D is uncertain. This CDR3 has 14 amino acids. V lost 2 bases and J 7 bases, leaving 14 bases between the germline ends. From germline, CDR1 is WNHNN and CDR2 SYGVQD (reference sequence). The CDR3 is CASSEGSAASGYTF. CDR3 nucleotides: TGCGCCAGCAGTGAGGGTTCAGCGGCATCTGGCTACACCTTC.